The rows below give T cell receptor beta chains drawn from one sample of a study of shared clonotypes between healthy human individuals. Only in-frame clones appear in the TCRdb table, and some are missing; sequencing was by immunoSEQ multiplex PCR. The repertoire holds hundreds of thousands of clones, with less than 85% as singletons. Sequencing input: memory CD4+ T cells sorted from blood. These TCRs come from a young man in good health. Both conserved end residues are part of each CDR3. The D gene is left open where the match is weak. For some rows the clone size is stated as once, few or many, or as a class when expanded; others skip it.

>.|TRBJ2-1|TRBV20-1|.
CSAKSVSEQFF
TGCAGTGCTAAGTCCGTGAGTGAGCAGTTCTTC
>.|TRBJ2-2|TRBV5-1|.
CASSLGLDTGELFF
TGCGCCAGCAGCTTGGGACTAGACACCGGGGAGCTGTTTTTT
>TRBD2|TRBJ2-1|TRBV19|.
CASSPGRGLAYEQFF
TGTGCCAGTAGTCCGGGGCGTGGACTAGCGTATGAGCAGTTCTTC
>.|TRBJ1-2|TRBV6-1|.
CASSGDSIYGYTF
TGTGCCAGCAGCGGAGACAGCATCTATGGCTACACCTTC
>TRBD2|TRBJ2-1|TRBV6-5|.
CARGLAGYNEQFF
TGTGCCAGGGGACTAGCGGGATACAATGAGCAGTTCTTC
>TRBD2|TRBJ2-1|TRBV27|.
CASSLGLAGVNEQFF
TGTGCCAGCAGTTTAGGGCTAGCGGGAGTTAATGAGCAGTTCTTC
>.|TRBJ1-3|TRBV5-1|.
CASGTDGGGGNTIYF
TGCGCCAGCGGCACGGACGGCGGGGGAGGAAACACCATATATTTT
>.|TRBJ1-1|TRBV28|.
CASNRQLNTEAFF
TGTGCCAGCAACCGACAGCTGAACACTGAAGCTTTCTTT
>.|TRBJ2-7|TRBV5-6|.
CASSLYKNEQYF
TGTGCCAGCAGCTTGTATAAAAACGAGCAGTACTTC
>TRBD2|TRBJ2-7|TRBV19|once
CASSLTSGRSYEQYF
TGTGCCAGTAGTCTCACTAGCGGGAGATCCTACGAGCAGTACTTC
>.|TRBJ2-7|TRBV11-2|once
CASRPGWHEQYF
TGTGCCAGCAGGCCAGGGTGGCACGAGCAGTACTTC
>TRBD1|TRBJ2-1|TRBV5-1|once
CASSRTGRIDNEQFF
TGCGCCAGCTCTCGGACAGGGAGGATCGACAATGAGCAGTTCTTC
>.|TRBJ2-7|TRBV7-7|many
CASSLARLSCYEQYF
TGTGCTAGCAGCTTAGCGAGGTTATCCTGCTACGAGCAGTACTTC
>TRBD2|TRBJ2-7|TRBV29-1|.
CSVDSGSSYEQYF
TGCAGCGTGGATAGCGGGAGCTCCTACGAGCAGTACTTC
>.|TRBJ2-2|TRBV18|.
CASSPFGGKELFF
TGTGCCAGCTCACCCTTCGGCGGAAAAGAGCTGTTTTTT
>TRBD1|TRBJ1-1|TRBV19|.
CASSTRQGWTEAFF
TGTGCCAGTAGTACGCGACAGGGGTGGACTGAAGCTTTCTTT
>.|TRBJ2-3|TRBV6-4|.
CASSSGVGGTDTQYF
TGTGCCAGCAGTTCAGGCGTTGGGGGCACAGATACGCAGTATTTT
>.|TRBJ2-7|TRBV7-2|.
CASSPLPGTFYEQYF
TGTGCCAGCAGCCCCCTCCCGGGGACCTTCTACGAGCAGTACTTC
>.|TRBJ1-1|TRBV11-3|.
CASSFNPDTEAFF
TGTGCCAGCAGCTTCAATCCAGACACTGAAGCTTTCTTT
>TRBD1|TRBJ2-7|TRBV2|.
CASKQQGPSYEQYF
TGTGCCAGCAAGCAACAGGGGCCGTCCTACGAGCAGTACTTC
>TRBD1|TRBJ1-5|TRBV6-5|.
CASRAGDRRNQPQHF
TGTGCCAGCAGGGCCGGGGACAGACGCAATCAGCCCCAGCATTTT
>TRBD2|TRBJ2-7|TRBV9|.
CASSVGTSGTYEQYF
TGTGCCAGCAGCGTTGGGACTAGCGGTACATACGAGCAGTACTTC
>.|TRBJ2-6|TRBV6-5|.
CASRHSGSGANVLTF
TGTGCCAGTCGTCACTCGGGCTCTGGGGCCAACGTCCTGACTTTC
>.|TRBJ2-7|TRBV6-5|.
CASSSPSLYEQYF
TGTGCCAGCAGTTCCCCAAGTCTCTACGAGCAGTACTTC
>.|TRBJ1-2|TRBV7-2|.
CASSLVHGANYGYTF
TGTGCCAGCAGCTTAGTCCACGGAGCTAACTATGGCTACACCTTC
>TRBD2|TRBJ2-7|TRBV5-1|.
CASSLVPQTTSGTRGSYEQYF
TGCGCCAGCAGCTTGGTCCCTCAGACGACTAGCGGGACACGGGGGTCCTACGAGCAGTACTTC
>.|TRBJ2-3|TRBV5-1|.
CASSYGPDTQYF
TGCGCCAGCAGCTACGGACCAGATACGCAGTATTTT
>.|TRBJ2-7|TRBV25-1|.
CASSESYEQYF
TGTGCCAGCAGTGAATCGTACGAGCAGTACTTC
>TRBD1|TRBJ2-1|TRBV7-9|.
CASSQVRGPYNEQFF
TGTGCCAGCAGCCAAGTCAGGGGGCCGTACAATGAGCAGTTCTTC
>.|TRBJ1-1|TRBV30|few
CAWSPIHIRNTEAFF
TGTGCCTGGAGTCCAATTCATATCAGGAACACTGAAGCTTTCTTT
>TRBD1|TRBJ2-2|TRBV11-1|.
CASTPPPGQGPSGELFF
TGTGCCAGCACCCCACCCCCGGGACAGGGCCCGTCCGGGGAGCTGTTTTTT
>.|TRBJ1-6|TRBV2|once
CASSEEGVSNSPLHF
TGTGCCAGCAGTGAAGAGGGGGTGTCTAATTCACCCCTCCACTTT
>.|TRBJ2-3|TRBV14|.
CASSQDLRGADTQYF
TGTGCCAGCAGCCAAGACCTCAGGGGAGCAGATACGCAGTATTTT
>.|TRBJ2-1|TRBV7-8|.
CASSLVGGINNEQFF
TGTGCCAGCAGCTTAGTGGGGGGCATAAACAATGAGCAGTTCTTC
>.|TRBJ2-1|TRBV6-5|once
CASGYNEQFF
TGTGCCAGCGGATACAATGAGCAGTTCTTC
>.|TRBJ2-7|TRBV7-4|.
CASSLSPSPYEQYF
TGTGCCAGCAGCTTATCGCCTAGCCCCTACGAGCAGTACTTC
>.|TRBJ1-5|TRBV15|.
CATSRDSFWDSNQPQHF
TGTGCCACCAGCAGAGATTCGTTCTGGGATAGCAATCAGCCCCAGCATTTT
>.|TRBJ1-5|TRBV6-5|.
CASKAGSNQPQHF
TGTGCCAGCAAGGCAGGGAGCAATCAGCCCCAGCATTTT
>.|TRBJ2-1|TRBV5-6|.
CASSTDPRAQFF
TGTGCCAGCAGCACAGACCCCCGTGCGCAGTTCTTC
>.|TRBJ1-4|TRBV7-8|few
CASSFGDILNEKLFF
TGTGCCAGCAGCTTCGGGGACATACTTAATGAAAAACTGTTTTTT
>.|TRBJ2-7|TRBV4-2|.
CASSRDTFSDYEQYF
TGTGCCAGCAGCCGAGATACCTTTTCGGACTACGAGCAGTACTTC
>.|TRBJ2-7|TRBV28|.
CASLTRAGYEQYF
TGTGCCAGCCTTACGAGAGCGGGCTACGAGCAGTACTTC
>.|TRBJ2-1|TRBV29-1|.
CSVEPADYNEQFF
TGCAGCGTTGAACCAGCGGACTACAATGAGCAGTTCTTC
>TRBD1|TRBJ2-5|TRBV5-5|.
CASTDFEGTGKETQYF
TGTGCCAGCACCGACTTCGAGGGGACAGGGAAAGAGACCCAGTACTTC
>.|TRBJ2-1|TRBV15|.
CATSRDRGGNEQFF
TGTGCCACCAGCAGAGACAGGGGCGGCAATGAGCAGTTCTTC
>TRBD1|TRBJ1-5|TRBV2|.
CASSAQGAGQPQHF
TGTGCCAGCAGTGCACAGGGGGCCGGTCAGCCCCAGCATTTT
>TRBD1|TRBJ2-1|TRBV10-1|.
CARETGSVINEQFF
TGCGCCAGGGAGACAGGGTCAGTAATCAATGAGCAGTTCTTC
>.|TRBJ1-1|TRBV6-9|.
CASSSPGYEAFF
TGTGCCAGCAGTTCACCAGGCTACGAAGCTTTCTTT
>.|TRBJ1-3|TRBV9|.
CASSLSRLGGSGNTIYF
TGTGCCAGCAGCCTAAGCCGACTAGGGGGGTCTGGAAACACCATATATTTT
>TRBD2|TRBJ2-3|TRBV6-1|.
CASSVGGRRTDTQYF
TGTGCCAGCAGTGTGGGCGGGAGACGCACAGATACGCAGTATTTT
>.|TRBJ2-1|TRBV6-4|once
CASSDMAGYNEQFF
TGTGCCAGCAGTGATATGGCAGGCTACAATGAGCAGTTCTTC
>.|TRBJ1-5|TRBV19|few
CASGLPPQHF
TGTGCTTCAGGGTTACCGCCCCAGCATTTT